The 3 T cell receptor beta chains below were found in one sample sequenced in a study of cytomegalovirus exposure and HLA in healthy donors (TCRdb year 2017). Library preparation employed the immunoSEQ multiplex PCR assay. TCRdb re-hosts the immuneACCESS table, in-frame sequences only. Its copies lack some clones; in the studies checked, an unresolved V gene accounts for under half of them, and the cause for the rest is not known. Across this sample there are 140,000 or so clones, with 80% to 90% seen only once. The biggest ten clones account for around 9% of the sample. Sequenced input: PBMCs. Receptor source: a young woman in good health and CMV-seropositive.

The rearrangement joins TRBV25-1 to TRBJ2-2, with a possible D match to TRBD2 (7 bases). CDR1 and CDR2 (germline): MGHDK, SYGVNS. The CDR3 extends over 14 amino acids. V was cut by 3 bases and J by 6 bases, with 11 bases left in between. This CDR3 reads CASSDPGGAGELFF. CDR3 nucleotides: TGTGCCAGCAGTGATCCGGGGGGCGCCGGGGAGCTGTTTTTT.

The chain combines TRBV7-8 with TRBJ2-5, with D possibly being TRBD2 (6 bases). The CDR3 runs to 16 residues. Trimming took off 1 base at V and 3 bases at J, with 15 bases between the two ends. From germline, CDR1 is SGHVS and CDR2 FQNEAQ. CDR3 residues: CASSLEYRDSEETQYF. The CDR3 DNA is TGTGCCAGCAGCTTAGAGTACCGGGACTCTGAAGAGACCCAGTACTTC. The full variable domain, its missing parts supplied by reference TRBV7-8 and TRBJ2-5, is GAGVSQSPRYKVAKRGQDVALRCDPISGHVSLFWYQQALGQGPEFLTYFQNEAQLDKSGLPSDRFFAERPEGSVSTLKIQRTQQEDSAVYLCASSLEYRDSEETQYFGPGTRLLVL.

This clone was observed a single time. The chain couples TRBV28 to TRBJ1-2; D perhaps matches TRBD1 (6 bases). The CDR3 spans 13 residues. Germline CDR1 and CDR2: MDHEN and SYDVKM. V shed 1 base and J shed 4 bases, with 7 bases lying between them. DNA for the CDR3: TGTGCCAGCAGTTTATCGGACAGCTATGGCTACACCTTC. Its protein product is CASSLSDSYGYTF.